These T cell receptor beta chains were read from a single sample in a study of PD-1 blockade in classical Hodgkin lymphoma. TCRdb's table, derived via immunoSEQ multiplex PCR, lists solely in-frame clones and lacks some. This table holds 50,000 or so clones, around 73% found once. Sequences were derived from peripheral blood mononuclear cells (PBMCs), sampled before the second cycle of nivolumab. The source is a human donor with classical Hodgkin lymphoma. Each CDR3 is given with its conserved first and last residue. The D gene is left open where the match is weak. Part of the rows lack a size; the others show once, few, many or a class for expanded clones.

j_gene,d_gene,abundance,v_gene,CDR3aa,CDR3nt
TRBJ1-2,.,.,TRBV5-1,CASSFHRSGAEGYTF,TGCGCCAGCAGCTTCCACAGATCGGGGGCTGAGGGCTACACCTTC
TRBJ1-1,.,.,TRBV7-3,CASSLLGATEAFF,TGTGCCAGCAGCTTATTGGGGGCAACTGAAGCTTTCTTT
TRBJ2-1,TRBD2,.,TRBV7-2,CASSLAGGPDNEQFF,TGTGCCAGCAGCTTAGCGGGAGGGCCCGACAATGAGCAGTTCTTC
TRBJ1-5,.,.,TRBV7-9,CASSPTGGSNQPQHF,TGTGCCAGCAGCCCCACCGGGGGCTCAAATCAGCCCCAGCATTTT
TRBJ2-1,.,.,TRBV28,CASSFGGNNEQFF,TGTGCCAGCAGTTTCGGGGGTAACAATGAGCAGTTCTTC
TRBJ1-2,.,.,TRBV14,CASSLVRDTRNYGYTF,TGTGCCAGCAGCTTAGTCCGGGACACTAGAAACTATGGCTACACCTTC
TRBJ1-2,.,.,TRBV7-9,CASSPPQDKGYGYTF,TGTGCCAGCAGCCCACCCCAAGACAAGGGATATGGCTACACCTTC
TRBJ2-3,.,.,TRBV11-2,CASSRSRRSTDTQYF,TGTGCCAGCAGCCGCAGCAGGAGGTCCACAGATACGCAGTATTTT
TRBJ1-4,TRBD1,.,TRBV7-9,CASSQTDRENQKLFF,TGTGCCAGCAGCCAGACTGACAGGGAGAATCAAAAACTGTTTTTT
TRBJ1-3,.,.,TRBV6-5,CASSPYSGNTIYF,TGTGCCAGCAGTCCTTACTCTGGAAACACCATATATTTT
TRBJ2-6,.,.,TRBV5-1,CASSLWDSGANVLTF,TGCGCCAGCAGCTTATGGGACTCTGGGGCCAACGTCCTGACTTTC
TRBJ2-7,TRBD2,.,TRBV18,CASSPATSGRSEQYF,TGTGCCAGCTCACCGGCGACTAGCGGGAGGTCCGAGCAGTACTTC
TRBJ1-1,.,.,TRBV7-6,CASSQPGGTEAFF,TGTGCCAGCAGCCAACCGGGTGGCACTGAAGCTTTCTTT
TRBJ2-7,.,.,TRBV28,CASSLSLIEQYF,TGTGCCAGCAGTTTAAGTCTAATCGAGCAGTACTTC
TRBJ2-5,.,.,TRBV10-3,CAIVQNLRETQYF,TGTGCCATCGTACAGAACCTCAGGGAGACCCAGTACTTC
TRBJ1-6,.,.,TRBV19,CASRDPNNSPLHF,TGTGCCAGTAGGGACCCGAATAATTCACCCCTCCACTTT
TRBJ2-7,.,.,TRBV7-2,CASSPLRASEQYF,TGTGCCAGCAGCCCTCTGAGAGCTTCCGAGCAGTACTTC
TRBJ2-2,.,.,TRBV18,CASSPLPGELFF,TGTGCCAGCTCACCATTGCCCGGGGAGCTGTTTTTT
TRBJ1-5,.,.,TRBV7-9,CASSLGGGSSNQPQHF,TGTGCCAGCAGCTTAGGAGGGGGATCCAGCAATCAGCCCCAGCATTTT
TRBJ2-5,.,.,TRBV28,CASKAQDWLQETQYF,TGTGCCAGCAAGGCACAGGATTGGCTCCAAGAGACCCAGTACTTC
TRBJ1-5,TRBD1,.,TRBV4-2,CASSHLGTGGDQPQHF,TGTGCCAGCAGCCACCTTGGGACAGGGGGCGATCAGCCCCAGCATTTT
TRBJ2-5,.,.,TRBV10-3,CAIAAQETQYF,TGTGCCATAGCGGCCCAAGAGACCCAGTACTTC
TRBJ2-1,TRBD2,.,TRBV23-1,CASTLAGAYNEQFF,TGCGCCAGCACCCTAGCGGGAGCTTACAATGAGCAGTTCTTC
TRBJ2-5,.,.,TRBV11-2,CASSAISGSRETQYF,TGTGCCAGCAGCGCAATTTCCGGCAGCCGAGAGACCCAGTACTTC
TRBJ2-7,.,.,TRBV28,CASSSSYEQYF,TGTGCCAGCAGTAGCTCCTACGAGCAGTACTTC
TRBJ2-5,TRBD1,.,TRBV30,CAWSVLTGGETQYF,TGTGCCTGGAGTGTACTAACAGGGGGAGAGACCCAGTACTTC
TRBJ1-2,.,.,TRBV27,CASSLRPYQGYTF,TGTGCCAGCAGTTTACGGCCATATCAAGGCTACACCTTC
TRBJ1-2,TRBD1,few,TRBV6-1,CASSVTGDYGYTF,TGTGCCAGCAGTGTGACAGGGGACTATGGCTACACCTTC
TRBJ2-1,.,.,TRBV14,CASSPAGPGTYNEQFF,TGTGCCAGCAGCCCCGCCGGGCCCGGGACCTACAATGAGCAGTTCTTC
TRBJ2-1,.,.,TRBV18,CASSNGLSSYNEQFF,TGTGCCAGCTCAAATGGGTTGAGCTCCTACAATGAGCAGTTCTTC
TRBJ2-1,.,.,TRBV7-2,CASSLDAGLNEQFF,TGTGCCAGCAGCTTAGATGCGGGGCTCAATGAGCAGTTCTTC
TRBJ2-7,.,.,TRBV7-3,CASGLDRSSYEQYF,TGTGCCAGCGGCTTAGACAGGTCCTCCTACGAGCAGTACTTC
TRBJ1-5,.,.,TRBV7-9,CASSIAGSVRPQHF,TGTGCCAGCAGCATTGCAGGGAGCGTCCGGCCCCAGCATTTT
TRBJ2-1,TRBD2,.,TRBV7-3,CASSSRMVAGGVEQFF,TGTGCCAGCAGCTCACGCATGGTAGCGGGAGGAGTTGAGCAGTTCTTC
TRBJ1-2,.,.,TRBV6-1,CASIRVGGYTF,TGTGCCAGCATTAGGGTTGGCGGCTACACCTTC
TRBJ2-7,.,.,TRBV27,CASSLAVSYEQYF,TGTGCCAGCAGTTTGGCGGTGTCCTACGAGCAGTACTTC
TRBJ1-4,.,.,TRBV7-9,CASSPRGGNEKLFF,TGTGCCAGCAGCCCCAGAGGTGGTAATGAAAAACTGTTTTTT
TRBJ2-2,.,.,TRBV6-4,CASSVSGAGELFF,TGTGCCAGCAGTGTTTCTGGGGCCGGGGAGCTGTTTTTT
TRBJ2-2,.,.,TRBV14,CASSQDRATMATGELFF,TGTGCCAGCAGCCAAGATAGGGCAACTATGGCCACCGGGGAGCTGTTTTTT
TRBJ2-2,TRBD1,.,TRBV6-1,CASSVRQGATGELFF,TGTGCCAGCAGTGTTAGACAGGGGGCCACCGGGGAGCTGTTTTTT
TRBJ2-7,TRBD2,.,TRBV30,CAWSQTSGGYEQYF,TGTGCCTGGAGTCAGACTAGCGGGGGCTACGAGCAGTACTTC
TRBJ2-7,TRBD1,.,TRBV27,CASSLWTGTYEQYF,TGTGCCAGCAGTTTATGGACAGGGACCTACGAGCAGTACTTC